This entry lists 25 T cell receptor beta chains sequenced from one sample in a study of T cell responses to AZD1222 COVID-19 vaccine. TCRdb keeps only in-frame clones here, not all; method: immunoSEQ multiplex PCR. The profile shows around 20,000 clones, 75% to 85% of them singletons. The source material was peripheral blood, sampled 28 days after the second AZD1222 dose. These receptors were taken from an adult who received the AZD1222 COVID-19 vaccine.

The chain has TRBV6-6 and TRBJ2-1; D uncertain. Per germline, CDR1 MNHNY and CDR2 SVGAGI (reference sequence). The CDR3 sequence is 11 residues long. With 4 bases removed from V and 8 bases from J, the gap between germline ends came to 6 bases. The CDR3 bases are TGTGCCAGCAGTTCCTTCGATGAGCAGTTCTTC. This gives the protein CASSSFDEQFF.

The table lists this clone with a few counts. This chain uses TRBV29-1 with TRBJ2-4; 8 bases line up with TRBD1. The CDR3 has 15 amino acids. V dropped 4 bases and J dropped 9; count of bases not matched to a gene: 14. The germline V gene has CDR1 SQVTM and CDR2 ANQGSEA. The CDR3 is CSVGRTGRGTSIQYF. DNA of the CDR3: TGCAGCGTTGGAAGGACAGGGAGAGGGACGAGCATTCAGTACTTC. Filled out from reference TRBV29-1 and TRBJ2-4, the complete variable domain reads SAVISQKPSRDICQRGTSLTIQCQVDSQVTMMFWYRQQPGQSLTLIATANQGSEATYESGFVIDKFPISRPNLTFSTLTVSNMSPEDSSIYLCSVGRTGRGTSIQYFGAGTRLSVL.

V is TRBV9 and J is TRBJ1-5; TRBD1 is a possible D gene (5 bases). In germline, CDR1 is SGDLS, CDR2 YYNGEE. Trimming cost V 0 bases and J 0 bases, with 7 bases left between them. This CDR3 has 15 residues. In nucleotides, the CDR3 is TGTGCCAGCAGCGTAGGAGGGGCTAGCAATCAGCCCCAGCATTTT. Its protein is CASSVGGASNQPQHF.

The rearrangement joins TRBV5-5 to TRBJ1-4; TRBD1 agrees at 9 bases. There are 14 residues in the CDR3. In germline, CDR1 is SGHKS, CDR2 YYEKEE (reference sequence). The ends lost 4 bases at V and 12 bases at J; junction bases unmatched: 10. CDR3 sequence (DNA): TGTGCCAGCAGCGTAAGGACAGGGGCTTTTGAACTGTTTTTT. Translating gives CASSVRTGAFELFF.

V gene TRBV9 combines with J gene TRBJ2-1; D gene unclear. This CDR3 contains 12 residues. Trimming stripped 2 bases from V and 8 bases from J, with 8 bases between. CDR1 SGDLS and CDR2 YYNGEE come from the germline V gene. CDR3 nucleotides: TGTGCCAGCAGCGTGTACGGCTATGAGCAGTTCTTC. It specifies CASSVYGYEQFF.

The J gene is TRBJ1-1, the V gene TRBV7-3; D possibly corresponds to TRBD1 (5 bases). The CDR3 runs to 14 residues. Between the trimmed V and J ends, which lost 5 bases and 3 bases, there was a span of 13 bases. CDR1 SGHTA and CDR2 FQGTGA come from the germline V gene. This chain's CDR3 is CASSPAGSDTEAFF. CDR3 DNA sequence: TGTGCCAGCAGCCCTGCAGGGTCAGACACTGAAGCTTTCTTT.

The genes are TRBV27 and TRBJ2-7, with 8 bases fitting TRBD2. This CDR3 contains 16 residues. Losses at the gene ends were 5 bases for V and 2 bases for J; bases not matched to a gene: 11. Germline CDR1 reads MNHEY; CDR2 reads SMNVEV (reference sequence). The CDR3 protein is CASSPQTSAVPYEQYF. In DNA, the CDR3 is TGTGCCAGCAGTCCCCAGACTAGCGCGGTACCCTACGAGCAGTACTTC.

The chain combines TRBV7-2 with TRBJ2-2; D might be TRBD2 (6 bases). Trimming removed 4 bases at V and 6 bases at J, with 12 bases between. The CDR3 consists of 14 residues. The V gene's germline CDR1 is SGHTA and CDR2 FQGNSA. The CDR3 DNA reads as TGTGCCAGCAGCTCCCAGCGGGCTGCCGGGGAGCTGTTTTTT. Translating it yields CASSSQRAAGELFF. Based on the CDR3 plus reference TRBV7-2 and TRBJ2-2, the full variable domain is GAGVSQSPSNKVTEKGKDVELRCDPISGHTALYWYRQSLGQGLEFLIYFQGNSAPDKSGLPSDRFSAERTGGSVSTLTIQRTQQEDSAVYLCASSSQRAAGELFFGEGSRLTVL.

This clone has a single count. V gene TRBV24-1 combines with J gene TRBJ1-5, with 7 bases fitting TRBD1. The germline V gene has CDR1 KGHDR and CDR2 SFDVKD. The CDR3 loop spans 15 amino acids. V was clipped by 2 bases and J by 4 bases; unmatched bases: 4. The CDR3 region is CATSDSRQGNQPQHF. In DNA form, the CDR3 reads TGTGCCACCAGTGATTCCCGACAGGGTAATCAGCCCCAGCATTTT.

Here the CDR3 DNA reads TGTGCCAGCAGCTTTTCAAGCTCCTACAATGAGCAGTTCTTC. Amino acids: CASSFSSSYNEQFF. The chain links TRBV13 to TRBJ2-1, with D hard to call. The V end lost 3 bases, the J end lost 0 bases, and 6 bases lay between the germline ends. Germline V gene lookup returns CDR1 PRHDT and CDR2 FYEKMQ (reference sequence). The CDR3 consists of 14 residues. Supplemented by reference TRBV13 and TRBJ2-1, the full variable domain reads AAGVIQSPRHLIKEKRETATLKCYPIPRHDTVYWYQQGPGQDPQFLISFYEKMQSDKGSIPDRFSAQQFSDYHSELNMSSLELGDSALYFCASSFSSSYNEQFFGPGTRLTVL.

DNA of the CDR3: TGTGCCAGCAGTGATCCGGCAGGGTGGGATGAGCAGTTCTTC. Protein sequence: CASSDPAGWDEQFF. The chain has TRBV25-1 and TRBJ2-1, with D perhaps matching TRBD1 (5 bases). The germline V and J ends were trimmed by 3 bases and 8 bases, with 14 bases remaining between them. CDR3 length: 14 residues. Germline V CDR1 and CDR2: MGHDK, SYGVNS.

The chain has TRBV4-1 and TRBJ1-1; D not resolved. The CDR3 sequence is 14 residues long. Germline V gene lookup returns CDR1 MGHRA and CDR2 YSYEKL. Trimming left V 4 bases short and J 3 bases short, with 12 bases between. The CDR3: CASSLPSMDTEAFF. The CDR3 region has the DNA TGCGCCAGCAGCCTCCCAAGTATGGACACTGAAGCTTTCTTT.

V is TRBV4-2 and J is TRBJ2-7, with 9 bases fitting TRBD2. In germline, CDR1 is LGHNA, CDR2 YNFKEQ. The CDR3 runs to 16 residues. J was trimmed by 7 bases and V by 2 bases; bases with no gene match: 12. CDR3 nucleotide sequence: TGTGCCAGCAGCCAAAAGGTAGTAGCGGGAGCTGGGGAGCAGTACTTC. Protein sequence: CASSQKVVAGAGEQYF.

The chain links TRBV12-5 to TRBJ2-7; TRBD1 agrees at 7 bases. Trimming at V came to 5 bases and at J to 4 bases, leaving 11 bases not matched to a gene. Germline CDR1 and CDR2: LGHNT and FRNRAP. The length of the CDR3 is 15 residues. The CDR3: CASGRNRQGPYEQYF. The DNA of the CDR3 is TGTGCTAGTGGTCGAAATAGACAGGGCCCATACGAGCAGTACTTC. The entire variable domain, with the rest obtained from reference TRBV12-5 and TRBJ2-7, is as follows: DARVTQTPRHKVTEMGQEVTMRCQPILGHNTVFWYRQTMMQGLELLAYFRNRAPLDDSGMPKDRFSAEMPDATLATLKIQPSEPRDSAVYFCASGRNRQGPYEQYFGPGTRLTVT.

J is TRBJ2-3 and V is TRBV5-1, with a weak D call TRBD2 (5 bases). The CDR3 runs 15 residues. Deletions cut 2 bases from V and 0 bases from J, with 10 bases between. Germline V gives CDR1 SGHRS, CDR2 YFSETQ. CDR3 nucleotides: TGCGCCAGCAGCTTATTAGCGCCTAGCACAGATACGCAGTATTTT. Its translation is CASSLLAPSTDTQYF.

CDR3 coding DNA: TGTGCCACCAGTGCAACCTCCGGGACAGGGTATACCACCGGGGAGCTGTTTTTT. It translates to CATSATSGTGYTTGELFF. This sequence joins TRBV24-1 and TRBJ2-2; 9 positions agree with TRBD1. This CDR3 comprises 18 residues. Looked up from germline, CDR1 is KGHDR and CDR2 is SFDVKD. V lost 5 bases to trimming and J lost 4 bases; unmatched junction nucleotides: 13.

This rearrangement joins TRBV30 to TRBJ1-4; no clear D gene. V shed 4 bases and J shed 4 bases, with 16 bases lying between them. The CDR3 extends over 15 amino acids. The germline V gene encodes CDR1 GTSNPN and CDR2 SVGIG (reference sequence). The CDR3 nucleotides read TGTGCCTGGACCGACCTGGGAAGGTTTAATGAAAAACTGTTTTTT. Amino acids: CAWTDLGRFNEKLFF. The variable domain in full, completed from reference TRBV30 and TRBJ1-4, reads SQTIHQWPATLVQPVGSPLSLECTVEGTSNPNLYWYRQAAGRGLQLLFYSVGIGQISSEVPQNLSASRPQDRQFILSSKKLLLSDSGFYLCAWTDLGRFNEKLFFGSGTQLSVL.

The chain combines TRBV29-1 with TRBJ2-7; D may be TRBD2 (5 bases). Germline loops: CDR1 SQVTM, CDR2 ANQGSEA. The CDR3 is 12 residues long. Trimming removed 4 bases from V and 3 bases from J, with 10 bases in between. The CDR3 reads CSVVSGLYEQYF. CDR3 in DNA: TGCAGCGTTGTAAGTGGACTCTACGAGCAGTACTTC.

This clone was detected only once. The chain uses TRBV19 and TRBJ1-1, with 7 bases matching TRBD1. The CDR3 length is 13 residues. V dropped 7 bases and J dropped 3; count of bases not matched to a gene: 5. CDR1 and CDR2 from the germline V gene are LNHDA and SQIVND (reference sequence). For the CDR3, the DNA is TGTGCCAGTAACGAGGGGGCCTACACTGAAGCTTTCTTT. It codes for CASNEGAYTEAFF. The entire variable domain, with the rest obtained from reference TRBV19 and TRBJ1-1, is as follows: DGGITQSPKYLFRKEGQNVTLSCEQNLNHDAMYWYRQDPGQGLRLIYYSQIVNDFQKGDIAEGYSVSREKKESFPLTVTSAQKNPTAFYLCASNEGAYTEAFFGQGTRLTVV.

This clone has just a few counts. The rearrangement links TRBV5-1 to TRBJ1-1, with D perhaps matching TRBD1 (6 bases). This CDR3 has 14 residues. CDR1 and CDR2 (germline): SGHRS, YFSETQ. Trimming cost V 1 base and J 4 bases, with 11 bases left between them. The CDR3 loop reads CASSLKQGGTEAFF. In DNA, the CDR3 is TGCGCCAGCAGCTTGAAACAGGGTGGCACTGAAGCTTTCTTT.

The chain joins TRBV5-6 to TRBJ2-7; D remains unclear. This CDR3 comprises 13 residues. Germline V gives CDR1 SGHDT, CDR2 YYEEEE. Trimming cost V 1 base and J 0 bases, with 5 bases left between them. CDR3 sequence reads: CASSLQDSYEQYF. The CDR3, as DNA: TGTGCCAGCAGCTTGCAGGACTCCTACGAGCAGTACTTC.

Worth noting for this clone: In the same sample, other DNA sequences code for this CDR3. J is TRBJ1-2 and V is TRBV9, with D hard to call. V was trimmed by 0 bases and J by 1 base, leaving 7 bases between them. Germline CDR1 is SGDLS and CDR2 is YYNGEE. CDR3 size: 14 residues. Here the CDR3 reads CASSVGGYNYGYTF. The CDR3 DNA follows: TGTGCCAGCAGCGTAGGTGGATATAACTATGGCTACACCTTC. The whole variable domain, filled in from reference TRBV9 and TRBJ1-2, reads DSGVTQTPKHLITATGQRVTLRCSPRSGDLSVYWYQQSLDQGLQFLIQYYNGEERAKGNILERFSAQQFPDLHSELNLSSLELGDSALYFCASSVGGYNYGYTFGSGTRLTVV.

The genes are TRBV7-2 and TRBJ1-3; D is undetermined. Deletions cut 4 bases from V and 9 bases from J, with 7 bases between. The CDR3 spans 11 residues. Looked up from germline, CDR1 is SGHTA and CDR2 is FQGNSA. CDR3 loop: CASSSFGTIYF. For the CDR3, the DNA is TGTGCCAGCAGCTCCTTTGGCACCATATATTTT.

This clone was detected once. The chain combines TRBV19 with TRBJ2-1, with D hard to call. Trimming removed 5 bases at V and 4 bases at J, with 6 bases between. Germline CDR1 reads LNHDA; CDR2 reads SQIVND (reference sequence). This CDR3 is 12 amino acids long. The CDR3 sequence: CASSLRYNEQFF. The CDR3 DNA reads TGTGCCAGTAGTCTTCGTTACAATGAGCAGTTCTTC.

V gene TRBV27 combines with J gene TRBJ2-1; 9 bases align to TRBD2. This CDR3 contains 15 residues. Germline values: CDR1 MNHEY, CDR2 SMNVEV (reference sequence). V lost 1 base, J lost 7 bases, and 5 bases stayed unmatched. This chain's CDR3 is CASSLWASGDNEQFF. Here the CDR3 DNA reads TGTGCCAGCAGTTTATGGGCTAGCGGGGATAATGAGCAGTTCTTC.